What follows are 17 T cell receptor beta chains derived from one specimen sequenced in a study of cytomegalovirus exposure and HLA in healthy donors. The study ran its PCR with 60 Vbeta and 13 Jbeta primers. This table comes from immunoSEQ multiplex PCR, and its TCRdb copy is limited to in-frame clones, with some not included. Of more than 150,000 clones listed, around 78% are singletons. Source material: PBMCs. The receptors stem from a woman in her forties or fifties in good health and CMV-seropositive.

The chain combines TRBV19 with TRBJ1-2; a weak D match, TRBD1 (6 bases). CDR3 length: 15 residues. The germline V gene encodes CDR1 LNHDA and CDR2 SQIVND (reference sequence). V lost 7 bases and J lost 3, with 18 bases in between. The CDR3 nucleotides read TGTGCCAGTACCGGGGCGGGGGGGGCTCACTATGGCTACACCTTC. Residues: CASTGAGGAHYGYTF.

This chain links TRBV29-1 with TRBJ1-5; D is uncertain. This CDR3 contains 12 residues. Per the germline V gene, CDR1 is SQVTM and CDR2 is ANQGSEA. The V gene lost 8 bases and the J gene lost 6 bases, with 14 bases spanning the gap. The CDR3 reads CSPFGGSQPQHF. In DNA, the CDR3 is TGCAGCCCATTCGGAGGGAGTCAGCCCCAGCATTTT.

CDR3 in DNA: TGTGCCAGCAGCTTACTTTTGCGGGGGCCCCACGATACGCAGTATTTT. Translating gives CASSLLLRGPHDTQYF. V is TRBV7-2 and J is TRBJ2-3; D is perhaps TRBD2 (7 bases). V lost 2 bases, J lost 6 bases, and 18 bases lay in between. Looked up from germline, CDR1 is SGHTA and CDR2 is FQGNSA. This CDR3 has 16 residues.

This clone was found many times. The same CDR3 also results from other DNA sequences found in this sample. The chain couples TRBV6-5 to TRBJ1-1, with 8 nucleotides matching TRBD1. Trimming at V came to 5 bases and at J to 4 bases, leaving 3 bases not matched to a gene. This CDR3 is built from 13 residues. CDR1 and CDR2 (germline): MNHEY, SVGAGI. The CDR3 spells CASSVQGATEAFF. CDR3 in DNA: TGTGCCAGCAGTGTGCAGGGGGCCACTGAAGCTTTCTTT.

There are a few counts of this clone. V gene TRBV7-9 combines with J gene TRBJ1-2, with D maybe TRBD1 (5 bases). The germline V gene encodes CDR1 SEHNR and CDR2 FQNEAQ (reference sequence). V lost 3 bases and J 2 bases, leaving 16 bases between the germline ends. This CDR3 has 16 residues. The CDR3 sequence is CASSFSPSRGNYGYTF. In DNA form, the CDR3 reads TGTGCCAGCAGCTTTAGTCCCAGTAGGGGAAACTATGGCTACACCTTC.

This chain joins TRBV5-1 and TRBJ2-5, with TRBD2 matching 11 bases. Germline CDR1 SGHRS, CDR2 YFSETQ. The CDR3 loop spans 15 amino acids. Trimming took 4 bases from V and 6 from J; bases not matched to a gene: 8. CDR3 loop: CASSPTSGGGKTQYF. The CDR3 DNA reads TGCGCCAGCAGCCCCACTAGCGGGGGAGGAAAGACCCAGTACTTC.

This clone was seen more than once but under ten times. The V and J genes are TRBV5-1 and TRBJ1-6, with TRBD1 matching 7 bases. V dropped 3 bases and J dropped 6; count of bases not matched to a gene: 6. The germline gives CDR1 SGHRS, CDR2 YFSETQ. This CDR3 contains 15 residues. The DNA for the CDR3 is TGCGCCAGCAGCTCGCGGGGACAGACTAATTCACCCCTCCACTTT. Amino acids: CASSSRGQTNSPLHF.

The V gene is TRBV7-2, the J gene TRBJ2-7, with 10 bases identical to TRBD2. Germline CDR1 SGHTA, CDR2 FQGNSA. This CDR3 has 15 amino acids. With V trimmed by 4 bases and J by 2 bases, 5 bases remained unmatched. The CDR3, as DNA: TGTGCCAGCAGCTCGCGGACTAGCGGAACCTACGAGCAGTACTTC. Residues: CASSSRTSGTYEQYF.

This chain joins TRBV7-2 and TRBJ1-2; 7 positions match TRBD1. CDR3 length equals 14 residues. Germline lookup yields CDR1 SGHTA and CDR2 FQGNSA. V was pared by 4 bases and J by 1 base, with 3 bases of the junction left unmatched. CDR3 nucleotide sequence: TGTGCCAGCAGCTCGGACAGGAATAACTATGGCTACACCTTC. It yields the protein CASSSDRNNYGYTF.

The chain has TRBV28 and TRBJ1-5, with TRBD1 matching over 11 bases. Unmatched junction bases numbered 6, after V lost 3 bases and J lost 5 bases. This CDR3 has 16 amino acids. CDR1 and CDR2 from the germline V gene are MDHEN and SYDVKM. CDR3 region: CASSFLGQGAYQPQHF. CDR3 DNA: TGTGCCAGCAGTTTTCTCGGACAGGGGGCGTATCAGCCCCAGCATTTT.

To note about this clone: This specimen includes other DNA sequences encoding the same CDR3. The V gene is TRBV29-1, the J gene TRBJ1-1; D gene ambiguous. Looked up from germline, CDR1 is SQVTM and CDR2 is ANQGSEA. This CDR3 is built from 12 residues. The germline V and J ends were trimmed by 1 base and 1 base, with 4 bases remaining between them. CDR3 residues: CSVEAGNTEAFF. The DNA of the CDR3 is TGCAGCGTTGAAGCAGGGAACACTGAAGCTTTCTTT.

This clone was found once. The V gene is TRBV6-1, the J gene TRBJ2-2; tentatively, D is TRBD2 (5 bases). The V gene lost 7 bases and the J gene lost 6 bases, with 15 bases spanning the gap. The CDR3 is made up of 14 amino acids. From germline, CDR1 is MNHNS and CDR2 SASEGT. The CDR3 bases are TGTGCCAGCAACCCAGGCCCCGGGGCCGGGGAGCTGTTTTTT. It is translated as CASNPGPGAGELFF.

The chain couples TRBV2 to TRBJ1-1; TRBD1 agrees at 7 bases. V lost 5 bases to trimming and J lost 10 bases; unmatched junction nucleotides: 10. CDR3 length: 13 amino acids. CDR1 is SNHLY, CDR2 FYNNEI, per germline. CDR3 sequence reads: CASSKDRADLAFF. Here the CDR3 DNA reads TGTGCCAGCAGTAAAGACAGGGCCGATTTAGCTTTCTTT.

The chain has TRBV2 and TRBJ2-1; D ambiguous. CDR1 SNHLY and CDR2 FYNNEI come from the germline V gene. The CDR3 sequence is 14 residues long. Deletions cut 7 bases from V and 1 base from J, with 11 bases between. The CDR3 spells CASKEPGSYNEQFF. In nucleotides, the CDR3 is TGTGCCAGCAAGGAGCCTGGGTCCTACAATGAGCAGTTCTTC.

The chain employs TRBV5-1 and TRBJ1-4; the D is unclear. Germline lookup yields CDR1 SGHRS and CDR2 YFSETQ. Between the trimmed V and J ends, which lost 3 bases and 0 bases, there was a span of 9 bases. This CDR3 has 15 amino acids. CDR3 residues: CASSSRHPTNEKLFF. In nucleotides, the CDR3 is TGCGCCAGCAGCTCGAGACACCCAACTAATGAAAAACTGTTTTTT.

The chain links TRBV11-3 to TRBJ2-1, with 8 bases identical to TRBD1. J gave up 8 bases and V 2 bases, and 5 bases lay outside the gene matches. Per the germline V gene, CDR1 is SGHNT and CDR2 is YENEEA. The CDR3 is 14 residues long. In DNA, the CDR3 is TGTGCCAGCAGCTTATTTGGCAGGGGGCATGAGCAGTTCTTC. Translated: CASSLFGRGHEQFF.

This chain joins TRBV18 and TRBJ1-4; perhaps TRBD1 as D (6 bases). Looked up from germline, CDR1 is KGHSH and CDR2 is LQKENI. Trimming shortened V by 1 base and J by 4 bases, and 10 bases separated the two germline ends. This CDR3 has 15 residues. The CDR3 is CASSPLYRDNEKLFF. The CDR3 DNA sequence: TGTGCCAGCTCACCACTTTACAGGGATAATGAAAAACTGTTTTTT. The whole variable domain, remainder taken from reference TRBV18 and TRBJ1-4, is NAGVMQNPRHLVRRRGQEARLRCSPMKGHSHVYWYRQLPEEGLKFMVYLQKENIIDESGMPKERFSAEFPKEGPSILRIQQVVRGDSAAYFCASSPLYRDNEKLFFGSGTQLSVL.